The T cell receptor beta chain under discussion was sequenced for a study of memory CD4+ T cells and cytomegalovirus serostatus. Turning to the study itself: Of the healthy Belgian adults, roughly ten were CMV seropositive and 24 seronegative.

The sort gate was single viable CD3+CD4+CD8-CD45RO+ cells for memory CD4+ T cells. Total CD4+ T cells were enriched by CD4 positive selection. CDR3 length: 17 residues. Losses at the gene ends were 5 bases for V and 5 bases for J; bases not matched to a gene: 17. The V gene's germline CDR1 is SGHNT and CDR2 YENEEA. The method was immunoSEQ multiplex PCR; TCRdb's version includes in-frame clones alone and lacks a portion of them. The sample records some 46,000 clones, about 79% being singletons. This TCR was recovered from an adult in good health and CMV-seronegative. The specimen sequenced was memory CD4+ T cells from blood. The chain has TRBV11-3 and TRBJ2-5, with TRBD1 matching over 7 bases. CDR3 nucleotides: TGTGCCAGCAGCGACCGGACAGGATCCGGCAACTTGGAGACCCAGTACTTC. This encodes CASSDRTGSGNLETQYF.